The 2 T cell receptor beta chains presented below share a single source sample, sequenced in a study of beta chain bispecific antibodies for T cell cancers (dated by TCRdb to the early 2020s). Results the study describes overall, beyond this receptor: Each sequenced sample mixed leukemia cell line cells with normal T cells, and most targeted TRBV signal came from the leukemia cells rather than normal T cells.

For these TCRs, the target antigens are not known. Receptors were amplified or captured by 5' RACE. The run used an Illumina MiSeq. The public sequencing data were trimmed at Q25 with fastp and processed into clonotypes with MiXCR by TCRdb, which kept only in-frame beta chains. CDR3 protein sequences are deduplicated, and each keeps its most common genes and DNA. This sample is represented by about 9,000 distinct CDR3 sequences; about 2.4% of them were singletons. Together, the top ten hold over 60% of the sample. Taken with the paper, the label for treatment or condition translates to: alpha-CD19 control bispecific (anti-CD19 x anti-CD3). T cells were expanded from blood mononuclear cells for 3 days with either the anti-CD3 antibody OKT3 or CD3/CD28 Dynabeads. Here the sequenced sample was T cells from a healthy donor cultured with Jurkat leukemia cells, taken from a culture containing an anti-CD19 bispecific antibody. These TCRs come from a human donor in good health. Some clones in this sample may be carry-over from other donors' samples.

At least ten counts were recorded for this clonotype. Here the CDR3 reads CASSPGPNQPQHF. CDR3 coding DNA: TGTGCCAGCAGCCCCGGCCCCAATCAGCCCCAGCATTTT. The chain joins TRBV6-5 to TRBJ1-5; the D is unclear. The CDR3 runs 13 residues. CDR1 is MNHEY and CDR2 is SVGAGI in the germline V gene. The V and J ends lost 6 bases and 3 bases respectively, with 9 bases between them.

This clonotype was counted ten times or more. The genes are TRBV4-1 and TRBJ2-2; no clear D gene. Germline lookup yields CDR1 MGHRA and CDR2 YSYEKL. The CDR3 is made up of 12 amino acids. V was cut by 8 bases and J by 7 bases, with 11 bases left in between. In nucleotides, the CDR3 is TGCGCCAGCTCCCATGGCGGCGGGGAGCTGTTTTTT. Translated: CASSHGGGELFF.